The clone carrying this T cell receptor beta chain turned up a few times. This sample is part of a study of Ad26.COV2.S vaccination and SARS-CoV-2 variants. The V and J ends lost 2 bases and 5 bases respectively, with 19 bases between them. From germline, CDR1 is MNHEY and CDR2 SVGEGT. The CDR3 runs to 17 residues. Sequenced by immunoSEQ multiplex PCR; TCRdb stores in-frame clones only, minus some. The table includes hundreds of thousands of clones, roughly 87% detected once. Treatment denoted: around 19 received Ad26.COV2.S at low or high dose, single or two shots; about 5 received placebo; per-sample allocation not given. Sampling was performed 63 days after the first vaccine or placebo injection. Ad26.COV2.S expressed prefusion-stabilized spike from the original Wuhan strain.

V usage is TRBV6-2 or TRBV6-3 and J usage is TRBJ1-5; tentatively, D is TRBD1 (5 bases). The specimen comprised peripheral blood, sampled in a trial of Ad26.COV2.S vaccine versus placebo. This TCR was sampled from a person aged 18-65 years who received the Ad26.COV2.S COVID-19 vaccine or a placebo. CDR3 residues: CASSYPEGVGGDQPQHF. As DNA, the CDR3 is TGTGCCAGCAGTTACCCCGAAGGGGTTGGCGGAGATCAGCCCCAGCATTTT.